The sequence of this T cell receptor beta chain was determined in a study of T cells in Graves' hyperthyroidism and ophthalmopathy. Researchers amplified the TCR beta CDR3 regions from RNA transcripts. TCR CDR3 underwent first-round RT-PCR with the HTBI primer set. TCRdb called the multiplex PCR reads again in MiXCR, with one record for every CDR3 protein. The sample records almost 500,000 distinct CDR3 sequences, around a fifth being singletons. This clonotype was detected a few times. The antigen is undetermined. In the ophthalmopathy cohort, Clinical Activity Score was at least 3, NOSPECS grade at least 4, and duration under 3 months. Pregnant or lactating patients were excluded, as were those with uncontrolled infection or other autoimmune disease. Study observations and caveats: Among clonotypes expanded in thyroid above 0.001, most were also found in blood. In validation, the model predicted ophthalmopathy. These predictions came a median approximately 5.9 months before onset.

From germline, CDR1 is SGHRS and CDR2 YFSETQ. With 0 bases removed from V and 3 bases from J, the gap between germline ends came to 18 bases. The CDR3 contains 17 residues. The TCR was taken from a woman between 65 and 79 years old with Graves' ophthalmopathy. The sample was blood. J is TRBJ1-2 and V is TRBV5-1, with D possibly being TRBD1 (6 bases). This CDR3 reads CASSLEGGRIRYYGYTF. The CDR3 coding sequence is TGCGCCAGCAGCTTGGAGGGGGGCCGAATCCGGTACTATGGCTACACCTTC.